The sequence of this TCR beta chain was determined in a study of blood T cell repertoires in COVID-19. Overall study: Some COVID-19 samples were acute and others convalescent; all came from the United States, Italy and Spain. The cDNA or gDNA used as material had been derived from T cells, B-cell-depleted T cells, or PBMCs.

This clone came up a few times. Per the study methods: Nucleated cell counts were estimated from reference gene primer amplification. This table comes from immunoSEQ multiplex PCR, and its TCRdb copy is limited to in-frame clones, with some not included. V, J and clone size are those of that table, while D and trimming were read from the DNA. This sample carries 110,000 to 150,000 clones, around 76% of them seen once, and the ten largest clones take around 13%. The germline V gene has CDR1 MNHEY and CDR2 SVGEGT. This CDR3 is built from 14 residues. V lost 1 base and J lost 4, with 10 bases in between.

This chain connects TRBV6-2 or TRBV6-3 to TRBJ2-5; no definite D call. This receptor was obtained from a man aged 80 or over with acute or convalescent COVID-19. Material for sequencing was peripheral blood. The CDR3 nucleotides are TGTGCCAGCAGTTACTTATTCCCTCTAGAGACCCAGTACTTC. This codes for CASSYLFPLETQYF.